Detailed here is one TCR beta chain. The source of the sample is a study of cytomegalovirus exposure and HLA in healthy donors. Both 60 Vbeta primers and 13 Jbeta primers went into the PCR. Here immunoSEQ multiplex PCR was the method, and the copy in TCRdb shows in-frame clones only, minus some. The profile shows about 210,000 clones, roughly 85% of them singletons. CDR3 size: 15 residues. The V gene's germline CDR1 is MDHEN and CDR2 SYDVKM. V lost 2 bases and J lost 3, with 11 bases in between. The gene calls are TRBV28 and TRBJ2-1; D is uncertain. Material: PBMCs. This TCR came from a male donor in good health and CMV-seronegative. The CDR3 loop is CASSLALGNYNEQFF. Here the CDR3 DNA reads TGTGCCAGCAGTTTAGCCCTAGGAAACTACAATGAGCAGTTCTTC.